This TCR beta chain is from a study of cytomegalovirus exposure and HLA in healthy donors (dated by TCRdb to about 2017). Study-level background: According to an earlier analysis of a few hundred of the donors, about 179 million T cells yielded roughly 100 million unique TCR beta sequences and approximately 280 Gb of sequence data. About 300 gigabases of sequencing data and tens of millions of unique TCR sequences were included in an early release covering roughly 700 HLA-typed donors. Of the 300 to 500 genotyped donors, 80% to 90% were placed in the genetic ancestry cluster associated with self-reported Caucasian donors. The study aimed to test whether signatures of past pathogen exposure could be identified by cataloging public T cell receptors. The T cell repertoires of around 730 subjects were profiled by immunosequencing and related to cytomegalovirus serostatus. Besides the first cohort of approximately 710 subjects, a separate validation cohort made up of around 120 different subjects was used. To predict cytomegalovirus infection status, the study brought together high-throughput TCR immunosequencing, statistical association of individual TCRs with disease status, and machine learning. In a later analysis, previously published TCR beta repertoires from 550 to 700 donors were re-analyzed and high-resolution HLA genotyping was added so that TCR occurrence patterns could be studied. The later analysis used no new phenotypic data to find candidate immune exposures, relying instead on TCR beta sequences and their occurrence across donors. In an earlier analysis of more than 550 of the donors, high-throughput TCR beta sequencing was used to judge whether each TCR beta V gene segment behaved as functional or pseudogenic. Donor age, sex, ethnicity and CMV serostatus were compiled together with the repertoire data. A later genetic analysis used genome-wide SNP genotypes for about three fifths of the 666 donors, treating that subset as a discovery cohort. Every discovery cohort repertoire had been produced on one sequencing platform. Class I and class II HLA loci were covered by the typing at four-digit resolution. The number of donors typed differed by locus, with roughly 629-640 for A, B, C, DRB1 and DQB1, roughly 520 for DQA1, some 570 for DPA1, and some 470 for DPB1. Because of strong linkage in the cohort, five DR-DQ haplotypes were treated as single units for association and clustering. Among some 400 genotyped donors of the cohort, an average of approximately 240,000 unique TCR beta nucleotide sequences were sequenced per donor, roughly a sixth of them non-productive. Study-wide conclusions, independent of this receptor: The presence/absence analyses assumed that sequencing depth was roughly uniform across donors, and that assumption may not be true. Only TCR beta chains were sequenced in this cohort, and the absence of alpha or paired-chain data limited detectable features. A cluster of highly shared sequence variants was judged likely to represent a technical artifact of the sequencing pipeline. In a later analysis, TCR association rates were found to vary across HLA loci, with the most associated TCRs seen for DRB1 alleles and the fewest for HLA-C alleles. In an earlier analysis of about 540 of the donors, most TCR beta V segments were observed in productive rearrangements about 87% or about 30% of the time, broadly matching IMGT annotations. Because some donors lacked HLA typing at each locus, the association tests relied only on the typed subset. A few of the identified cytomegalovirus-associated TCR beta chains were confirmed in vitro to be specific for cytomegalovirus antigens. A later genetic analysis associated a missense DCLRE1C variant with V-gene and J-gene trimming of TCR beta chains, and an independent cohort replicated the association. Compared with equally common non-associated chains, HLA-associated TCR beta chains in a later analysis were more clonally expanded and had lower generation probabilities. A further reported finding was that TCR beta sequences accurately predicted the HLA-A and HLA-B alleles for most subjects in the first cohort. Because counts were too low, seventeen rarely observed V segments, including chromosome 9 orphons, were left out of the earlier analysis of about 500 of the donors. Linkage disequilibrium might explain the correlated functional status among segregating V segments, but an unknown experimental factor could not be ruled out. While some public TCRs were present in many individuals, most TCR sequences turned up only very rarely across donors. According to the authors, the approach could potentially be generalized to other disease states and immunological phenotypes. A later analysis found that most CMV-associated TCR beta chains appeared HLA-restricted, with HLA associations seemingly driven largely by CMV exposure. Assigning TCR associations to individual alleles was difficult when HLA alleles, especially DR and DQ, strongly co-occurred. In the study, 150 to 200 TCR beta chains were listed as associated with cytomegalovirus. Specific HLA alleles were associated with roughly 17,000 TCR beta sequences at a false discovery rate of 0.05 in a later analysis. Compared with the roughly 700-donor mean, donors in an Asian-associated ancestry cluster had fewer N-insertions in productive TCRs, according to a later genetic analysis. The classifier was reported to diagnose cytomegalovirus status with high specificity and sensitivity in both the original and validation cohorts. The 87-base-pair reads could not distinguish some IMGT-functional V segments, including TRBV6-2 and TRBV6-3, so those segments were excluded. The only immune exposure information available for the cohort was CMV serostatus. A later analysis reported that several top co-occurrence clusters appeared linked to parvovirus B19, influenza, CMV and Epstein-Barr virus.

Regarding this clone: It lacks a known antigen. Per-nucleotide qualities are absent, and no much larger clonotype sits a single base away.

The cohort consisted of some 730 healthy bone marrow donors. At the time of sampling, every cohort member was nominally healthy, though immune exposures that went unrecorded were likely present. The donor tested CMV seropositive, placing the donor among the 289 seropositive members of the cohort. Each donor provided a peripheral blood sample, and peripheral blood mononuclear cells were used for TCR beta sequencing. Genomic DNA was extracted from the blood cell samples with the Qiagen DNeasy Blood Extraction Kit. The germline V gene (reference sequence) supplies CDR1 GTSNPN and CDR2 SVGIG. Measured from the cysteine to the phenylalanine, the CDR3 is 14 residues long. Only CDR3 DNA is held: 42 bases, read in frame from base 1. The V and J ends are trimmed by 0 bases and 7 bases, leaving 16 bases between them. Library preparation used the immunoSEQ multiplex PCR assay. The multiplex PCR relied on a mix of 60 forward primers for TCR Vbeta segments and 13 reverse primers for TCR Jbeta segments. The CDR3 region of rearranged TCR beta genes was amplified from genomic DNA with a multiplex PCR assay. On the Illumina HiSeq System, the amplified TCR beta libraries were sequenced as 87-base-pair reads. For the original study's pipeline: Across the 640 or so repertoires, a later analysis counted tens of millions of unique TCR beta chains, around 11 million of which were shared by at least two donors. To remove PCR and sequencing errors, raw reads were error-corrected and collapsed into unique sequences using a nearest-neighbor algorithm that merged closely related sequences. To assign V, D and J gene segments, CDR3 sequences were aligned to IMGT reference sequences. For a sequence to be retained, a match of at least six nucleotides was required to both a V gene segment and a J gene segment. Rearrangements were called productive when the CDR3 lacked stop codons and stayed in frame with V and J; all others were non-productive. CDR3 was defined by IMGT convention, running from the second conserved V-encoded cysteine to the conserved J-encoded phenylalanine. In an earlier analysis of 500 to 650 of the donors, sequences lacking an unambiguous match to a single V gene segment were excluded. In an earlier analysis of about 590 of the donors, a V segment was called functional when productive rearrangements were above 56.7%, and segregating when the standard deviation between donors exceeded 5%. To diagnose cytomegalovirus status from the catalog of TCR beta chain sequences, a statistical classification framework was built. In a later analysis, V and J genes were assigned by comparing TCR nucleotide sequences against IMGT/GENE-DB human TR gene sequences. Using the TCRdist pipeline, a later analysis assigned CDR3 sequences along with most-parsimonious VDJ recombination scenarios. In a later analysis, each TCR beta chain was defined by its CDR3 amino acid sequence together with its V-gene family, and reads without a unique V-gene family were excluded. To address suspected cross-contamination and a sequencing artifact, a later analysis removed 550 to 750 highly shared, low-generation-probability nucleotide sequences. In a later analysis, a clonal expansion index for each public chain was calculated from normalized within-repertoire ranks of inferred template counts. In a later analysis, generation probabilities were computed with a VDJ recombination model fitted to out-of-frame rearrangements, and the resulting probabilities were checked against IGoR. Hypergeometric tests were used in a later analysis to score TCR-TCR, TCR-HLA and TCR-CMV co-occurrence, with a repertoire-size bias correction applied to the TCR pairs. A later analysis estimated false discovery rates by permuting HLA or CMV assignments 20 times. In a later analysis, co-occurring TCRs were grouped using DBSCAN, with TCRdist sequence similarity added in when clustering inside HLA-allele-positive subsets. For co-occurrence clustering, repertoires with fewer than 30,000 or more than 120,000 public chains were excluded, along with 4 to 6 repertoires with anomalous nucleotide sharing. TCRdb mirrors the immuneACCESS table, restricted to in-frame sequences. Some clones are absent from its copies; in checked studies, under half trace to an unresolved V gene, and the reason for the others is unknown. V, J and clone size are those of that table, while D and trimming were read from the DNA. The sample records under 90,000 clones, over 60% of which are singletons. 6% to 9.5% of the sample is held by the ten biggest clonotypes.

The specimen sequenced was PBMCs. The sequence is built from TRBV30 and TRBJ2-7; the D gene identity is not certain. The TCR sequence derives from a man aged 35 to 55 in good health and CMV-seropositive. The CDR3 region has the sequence CAWSVSSFLEEQYF. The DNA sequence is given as TGTGCCTGGAGTGTTAGTTCCTTTTTAGAGGAGCAGTACTTC. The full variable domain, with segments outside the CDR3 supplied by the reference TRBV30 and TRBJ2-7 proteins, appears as SQTIHQWPATLVQPVGSPLSLECTVEGTSNPNLYWYRQAAGRGLQLLFYSVGIGQISSEVPQNLSASRPQDRQFILSSKKLLLSDSGFYLCAWSVSSFLEEQYFGPGTRLTVT.